Below, one TCR beta chain is given with its context. Its specificity is not known. The data were taken from a study of monozygotic twins with inflammatory bowel disease. Study-wide points: Perhaps reflecting limited power, concordant and discordant twins did not differ in repertoire similarity. Diversity of TCRbeta measured by inverse Simpson was lower in IBD patients than in healthy co-twins.

CDR3 length equals 16 residues. Germline CDR1 is MNHNS and CDR2 is SASEGT. Total RNA, at 3,500 to 4,000 ng, went into every TCR library. With the 5' RACE reads reprocessed, TCRdb shows one record per CDR3 protein and no DNA. The table lists some 150,000 distinct CDR3 sequences. The chain employs TRBV6-1 and TRBJ2-5; the D gene TCRdb calls, TRBD1, cannot be checked with no DNA. The receptor was isolated from a human donor with ulcerative colitis or Crohn's disease, or a healthy co-twin of an affected twin (not recorded which). Material for sequencing was blood. The CDR3 region is CASSDGPGRGRETQYF.